This T cell receptor beta chain appears in the sequencing data of a study of cytomegalovirus exposure and HLA in healthy donors. Findings of the study overall: Rarity held for most TCR sequences, but there were some public TCRs that occurred in many donors. In a later analysis, most CMV-associated TCR beta chains appeared HLA-restricted.

V lost 2 bases to trimming and J lost 5 bases; unmatched junction nucleotides: 6. Germline loops: CDR1 ENHRY, CDR2 SYGVKD. CDR3 length: 15 residues. 60 Vbeta and 13 Jbeta primers were used in PCR. Here immunoSEQ multiplex PCR was the method, and the copy in TCRdb shows in-frame clones only, minus some. The sample records nearly 300,000 clones, more than 80% being singletons. Notes on this clone: What it recognizes is unknown.

J is TRBJ1-2 and V is TRBV10-3, with 9 positions matching TRBD1. Sequenced material: PBMCs. This TCR was recovered from a man aged 40-55 years in good health and CMV-seropositive. CDR3 sequence: CAISERGQGFYGYTF. The DNA for the CDR3 is TGTGCCATCAGTGAGAGGGGACAGGGTTTTTATGGCTACACCTTC.